The present T cell receptor (beta chain) was sequenced within a study of T cell responses to AZD1222 COVID-19 vaccine. With V trimmed by 6 bases and J by 5 bases, 7 bases remained unmatched. CDR1 is GTSNPN and CDR2 is SVGIG in the germline V gene (reference sequence). The CDR3 has 13 amino acids. TCRdb's table, derived via immunoSEQ multiplex PCR, lists solely in-frame clones and lacks some. The sample has 150,000 to 200,000 clones; 93% are singletons. V and J are TRBV30 and TRBJ2-3, with 8 bases lining up with TRBD2. This receptor was taken from an adult in good health. This specimen consisted of peripheral blood, obtained on day 0 of AZD1222 vaccination. The CDR3 bases are TGTGCCTGCCCGGTCGCGGGGGGAGATACGCAGTATTTT. Translation: CACPVAGGDTQYF.